Listed below are T cell receptor beta chains from one sample, sequenced in a study of identical twins. TCRdb called the 5' RACE reads again in MiXCR, with one record for every CDR3 protein. The data show around 690,000 distinct CDR3 sequences, roughly 20% seen once. This sample was shared with a second study, whose subject was T cells expressing NK-cell markers.

The sequenced sample was PBMCs. These receptors were collected from a young woman in good health. Both conserved end residues are part of each CDR3. D genes are given only for firm matches. Clone size is shown for a subset of rows, as once, few, many or a class of expanded clone.

many	15	.	TRBV7-2	TRBJ2-6	TGTGCCAGCAGCTTATTCCCAAGGGGGGCCAACGTCCTGACTTTC	CASSLFPRGANVLTF
few	12	.	TRBV20-1	TRBJ1-5	TGCAGTGCCTCGGCCCTAAATCAGCCCCAGCATTTT	CSASALNQPQHF
.	14	TRBD1	TRBV27	TRBJ2-7	TGTGCCAGCAGTTTCACGGGACAGTTATACGAGCAGTACTTC	CASSFTGQLYEQYF
.	17	.	TRBV11-2	TRBJ2-4	TGTGCCAGCAGCTTAGATTTGGGTCACCTAGCCAAAAACATTCAGTACTTC	CASSLDLGHLAKNIQYF
few	15	TRBD2	TRBV6-1	TRBJ2-1	TGTGCCAGCTCCTTAAGCGGGAGGCACCTCAATGAGCAGTTCTTC	CASSLSGRHLNEQFF
few	16	TRBD2	TRBV5-6	TRBJ2-1	TGTGCCAGCAGCCCGGGCCCGGCTAGCGGGAACAATGAGCAGTTCTTC	CASSPGPASGNNEQFF
.	14	.	TRBV7-3	TRBJ2-3	TGTGCCAGCAGCGTCGGGGGTGACGCAGATACGCAGTATTTT	CASSVGGDADTQYF
.	17	.	TRBV4-2	TRBJ2-7	TGTGCCAGCAGCCAGCTACTAAATGCGAGGAGCTCCTACGAGCAGTACTTC	CASSQLLNARSSYEQYF
many	15	.	TRBV4-1	TRBJ1-4	TGCGCCAGCAACCCATCGGGGACACGAGAGGAAAAACTGTTTTTT	CASNPSGTREEKLFF
few	15	TRBD2	TRBV7-3	TRBJ2-1	TGTGCCAGCAGCTTCTTAGCGGGGCTAAACAATGAGCAGTTCTTC	CASSFLAGLNNEQFF
.	15	.	TRBV5-5	TRBJ1-2	TGTGCCAGCAGCCCGGGTGGGGGGCTAAACCATGGCTACACCTTC	CASSPGGGLNHGYTF
many	12	.	TRBV29-1	TRBJ2-5	TGCAGCGTCAACATCGTCCAAGAGACCCAGTACTTC	CSVNIVQETQYF
few	14	.	TRBV7-2	TRBJ2-5	TGTGCCAGCAGCTTAACCGGGGGCTTGGAGACCCAGTACTTC	CASSLTGGLETQYF
few	14	.	TRBV7-6	TRBJ2-1	TGTGCCAGCAGCCTCCCAACTAGAGGCGATGAGCAGTTCTTC	CASSLPTRGDEQFF
few	19	TRBD1	TRBV9	TRBJ2-1	TGTGCCAGCAGCGTAATCCCTCCCGGGACAGGGTCCGGGTACAATGAGCAGTTCTTC	CASSVIPPGTGSGYNEQFF
.	13	TRBD1	TRBV20-1	TRBJ2-7	TGCAGTGCTAGTAAGGACAGGTCCTACGAGCAGTACTTC	CSASKDRSYEQYF
once	16	TRBD2	TRBV30	TRBJ2-3	TGTGCCTGGAGTGTGGGACTAGCGGGAGGGCCAGATACGCAGTATTTT	CAWSVGLAGGPDTQYF
many	16	.	TRBV7-3	TRBJ2-3	TGTGCCAGCAGCCCCCTTGGCGGGGGCCCTGCAGATACGCAGTATTTT	CASSPLGGGPADTQYF
.	17	TRBD2	TRBV15	TRBJ2-1	TGTGCCACCAGCAGATTCCCAGGGACTAGCGGGAAAAATGAGCAGTTCTTC	CATSRFPGTSGKNEQFF
.	15	.	TRBV6-1	TRBJ2-7	TGTGCCAGCAGTCGCGAGGCGACCGGCTCCTACGAGCAGTACTTC	CASSREATGSYEQYF
few	11	.	TRBV20-1	TRBJ1-1	TGCAGTGCTCCACAGCTCCTCGAAGCTTTCTTT	CSAPQLLEAFF
.	15	.	TRBV3-1	TRBJ2-7	TGTGCCAGCAGCCCCCGTAGTAGCGGACTCTACGAGCAGTACTTC	CASSPRSSGLYEQYF
few	16	TRBD1	TRBV29-1	TRBJ2-7	TGCAGCGTTGAAGGCCAGACAGGGAAGGGCTTCTACGAGCAGTACTTC	CSVEGQTGKGFYEQYF
.	12	TRBD1	TRBV20-1	TRBJ1-2	TGCAGTGCTAACCGGGACAGGGGCGGCTACACCTTC	CSANRDRGGYTF
.	20	TRBD2	TRBV7-8	TRBJ2-2	TGTGCCAGCAGTTCAACTCTACCGGGACTAGATACGGGCCCCGTCGGGGAGCTGTTTTTT	CASSSTLPGLDTGPVGELFF
.	14	.	TRBV6-5	TRBJ2-1	TGTGCCAGCAGTTATGGGGGGGCTATAGATGAGCAGTTCTTC	CASSYGGAIDEQFF
.	15	TRBD2	TRBV29-1	TRBJ2-7	TGCAGCGTTGTTCTCCTGACTAGCGGGACCTACGAGCAGTACTTC	CSVVLLTSGTYEQYF
many	15	.	TRBV10-3	TRBJ2-1	TGTGCCATCAGTGAGTCGGGCGGGACGCTTAATGAGCAGTTCTTC	CAISESGGTLNEQFF
many	13	.	TRBV6-2/TRBV6-3	TRBJ2-7	TGTGCCAGCAGTTTCGAGCGGACCTACGAGCAGTACTTC	CASSFERTYEQYF
.	13	.	TRBV20-1	TRBJ2-7	TGCAGTGCTAGAGACGACCTGGACTTCCAGCAGTACTTC	CSARDDLDFQQYF
few	17	TRBD1	TRBV20-1	TRBJ2-7	TGCAGTGCTAGAGATCTGAGACAGGGTTCCCTACCCTACGAGCAGTACTTC	CSARDLRQGSLPYEQYF
.	16	TRBD1	TRBV20-1	TRBJ2-1	TGCAGTGCTAGAGAACCAGGACAGGGCGATCGCACTGAGCAGTTCTTC	CSAREPGQGDRTEQFF
.	12	.	TRBV5-6	TRBJ2-1	TGTGCCAGCAGCTCTATGGACAATGAGCAGTTCTTC	CASSSMDNEQFF
.	15	TRBD1	TRBV5-1	TRBJ1-3	TGCGCCAGCAGCCTTAATGGACAGGGAAGAAACACCATATATTTT	CASSLNGQGRNTIYF
.	14	.	TRBV12-3/TRBV12-4	TRBJ2-1	TGTGCCAGCACCGTCGAGCCAAACCTGAATGAGCAGTTCTTC	CASTVEPNLNEQFF
few	11	.	TRBV6-5	TRBJ2-4	TGTGCCAGCAGTTACGGGGACATTCAGTACTTC	CASSYGDIQYF
many	15	TRBD1	TRBV10-3	TRBJ2-1	TGTGCCATCAGTTCGGGGACAGGGTCCTACAATGAGCAGTTCTTC	CAISSGTGSYNEQFF
many	15	.	TRBV4-3	TRBJ2-3	TGCGCCAGCAGCCAAGGTACAGCTAGCACAGATACGCAGTATTTT	CASSQGTASTDTQYF
many	14	.	TRBV27	TRBJ2-7	TGTGCCAGCAGTTCCGGGGGCAGTTGGGGAAAGCAGTACTTC	CASSSGGSWGKQYF
many	14	.	TRBV6-1	TRBJ2-5	TGTGCCAGCAGTGACTGGGACTCGCAAGAGACCCAGTACTTC	CASSDWDSQETQYF
.	19	TRBD2	TRBV9	TRBJ2-1	TGTGCCAGCAGCGTATCCGGGACTAGCGGGAGGGCCGCCTACAATGAGCAGTTCTTC	CASSVSGTSGRAAYNEQFF
.	13	.	TRBV12-3/TRBV12-4	TRBJ1-1	TGTGCCAGCCTACCGAGACGGAACACTGAAGCTTTCTTT	CASLPRRNTEAFF
.	12	TRBD1	TRBV2	TRBJ1-2	TGTGCCAGCAACCTTGACAGGGATGGCTACACCTTC	CASNLDRDGYTF
.	18	.	TRBV27	TRBJ1-5	TGTGCCAGCAGTTTAAGGGGGGGGGAGGCAGGGAAGCGTCAGCCCCAGCATTTT	CASSLRGGEAGKRQPQHF
.	16	.	TRBV6-5	TRBJ2-5	TGTGCCAGCAGTTACCCGGAGGGAAGTCAGCAAGAGACCCAGTACTTC	CASSYPEGSQQETQYF
few	16	TRBD2	TRBV10-3	TRBJ2-7	TGTGCCATCAGGGCCCCCGGGACTAGCGGGAGAAGGGAGCAGTACTTC	CAIRAPGTSGRREQYF
many	15	.	TRBV5-1	TRBJ1-2	TGCGCCAGCAGCTTGAATTGGGGGACCAACTATGGCTACACCTTC	CASSLNWGTNYGYTF
.	13	.	TRBV9	TRBJ2-7	TGTGCCAGCAGCACGGGACTGAACTACGAGCAGTACTTC	CASSTGLNYEQYF
.	14	.	TRBV20-1	TRBJ2-1	TGCAGTGCCACAGACAGCCGCTCCTACAATGAGCAGTTCTTC	CSATDSRSYNEQFF
few	13	.	TRBV20-1	TRBJ2-1	TGCAGTGGAACAGGCGGCGGGAACAATGAGCAGTTCTTC	CSGTGGGNNEQFF
few	12	.	TRBV7-9	TRBJ2-3	TGTGCCAGCAGACCGCCCCCGGATACGCAGTATTTT	CASRPPPDTQYF
many	16	.	TRBV29-1	TRBJ2-1	TGCAGCGTTGAGGAACTACAGGTTAGCTCCTACAATGAGCAGTTCTTC	CSVEELQVSSYNEQFF